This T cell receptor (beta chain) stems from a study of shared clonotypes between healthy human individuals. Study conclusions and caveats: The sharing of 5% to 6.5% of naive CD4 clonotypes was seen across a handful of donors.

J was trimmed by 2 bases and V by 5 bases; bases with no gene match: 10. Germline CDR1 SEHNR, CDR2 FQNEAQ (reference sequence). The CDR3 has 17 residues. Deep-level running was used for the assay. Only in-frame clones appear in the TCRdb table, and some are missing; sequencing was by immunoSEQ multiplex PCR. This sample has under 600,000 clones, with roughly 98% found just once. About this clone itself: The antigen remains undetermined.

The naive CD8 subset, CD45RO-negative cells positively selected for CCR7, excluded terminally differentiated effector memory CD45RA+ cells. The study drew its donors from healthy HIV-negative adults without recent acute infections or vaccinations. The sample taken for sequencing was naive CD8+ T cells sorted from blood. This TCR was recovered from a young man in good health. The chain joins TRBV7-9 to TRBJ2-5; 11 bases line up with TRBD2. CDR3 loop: CASSHLLAGVTQETQYF. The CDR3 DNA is TGTGCCAGCAGCCACTTACTAGCGGGAGTTACTCAAGAGACCCAGTACTTC.